This note documents a single T cell receptor beta chain sequence. These data originate in a study of blood T cells in healthy people across ages. V lost 0 bases to trimming and J lost 5 bases, with 2 bases between them. Germline lookup yields CDR1 LNHNV and CDR2 YYDKDF (reference sequence). The CDR3 runs to 13 residues. Together with a sample-barcoded 5' primer, a J-beta primer mix was included in a second PCR lasting about 6 to 12 cycles. TCRdb reprocessed the 5' RACE reads via MiXCR and lists one record per CDR3 protein. This table holds nearly 1 million distinct CDR3 sequences, roughly half found once.

The V gene is TRBV15, the J gene TRBJ2-6, with no clear D. The sample was blood. This TCR was sampled from a woman aged 60-70 years in good health. CDR3 loop: CATSRDRANVLTF. CDR3 in DNA: TGTGCCACCAGCAGAGATAGGGCCAACGTCCTGACTTTC.